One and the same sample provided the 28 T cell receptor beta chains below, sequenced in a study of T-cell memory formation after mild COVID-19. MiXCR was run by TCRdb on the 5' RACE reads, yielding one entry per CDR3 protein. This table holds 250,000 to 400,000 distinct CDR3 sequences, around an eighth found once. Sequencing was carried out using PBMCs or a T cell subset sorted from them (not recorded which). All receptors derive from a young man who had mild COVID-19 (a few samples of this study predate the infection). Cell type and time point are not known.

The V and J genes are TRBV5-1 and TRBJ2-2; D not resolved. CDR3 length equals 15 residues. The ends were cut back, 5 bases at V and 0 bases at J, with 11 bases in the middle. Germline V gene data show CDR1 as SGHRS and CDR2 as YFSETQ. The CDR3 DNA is TGCGCCAGCAGTATGTACAGCGCGAACACCGGGGAGCTGTTTTTT. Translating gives CASSMYSANTGELFF.

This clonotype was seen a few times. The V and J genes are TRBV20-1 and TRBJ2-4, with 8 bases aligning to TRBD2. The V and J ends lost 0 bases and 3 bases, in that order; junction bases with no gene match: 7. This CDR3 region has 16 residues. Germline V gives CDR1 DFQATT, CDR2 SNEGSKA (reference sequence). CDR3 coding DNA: TGCAGTGCTAGAGAAACTAGCGGTCCTCACAAAAACATTCAGTACTTC. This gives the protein CSARETSGPHKNIQYF.

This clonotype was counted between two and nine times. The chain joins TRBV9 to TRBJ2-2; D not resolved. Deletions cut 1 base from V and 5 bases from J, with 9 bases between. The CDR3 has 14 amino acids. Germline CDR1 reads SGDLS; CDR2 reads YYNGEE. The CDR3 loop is CASSVMKGTGELFF. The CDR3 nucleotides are TGTGCCAGCAGCGTAATGAAGGGTACCGGGGAGCTGTTTTTT.

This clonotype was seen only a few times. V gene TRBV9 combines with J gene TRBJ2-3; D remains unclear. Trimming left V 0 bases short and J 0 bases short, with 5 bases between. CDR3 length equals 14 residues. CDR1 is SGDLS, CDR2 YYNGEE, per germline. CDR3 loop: CASSVVPSTDTQYF. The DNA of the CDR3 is TGTGCCAGCAGCGTAGTCCCTAGCACAGATACGCAGTATTTT.

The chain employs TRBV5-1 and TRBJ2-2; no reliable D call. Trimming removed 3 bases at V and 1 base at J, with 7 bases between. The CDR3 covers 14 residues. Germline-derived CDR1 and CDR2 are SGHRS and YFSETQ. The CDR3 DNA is TGCGCCAGCAGCTCAAACTTGAACACCGGGGAGCTGTTTTTT. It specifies CASSSNLNTGELFF. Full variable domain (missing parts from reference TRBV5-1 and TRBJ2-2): KAGVTQTPRYLIKTRGQQVTLSCSPISGHRSVSWYQQTPGQGLQFLFEYFSETQRNKGNFPGRFSGRQFSNSRSEMNVSTLELGDSALYLCASSSNLNTGELFFGEGSRLTVL.

The CDR3 here is CASNPMDGMNTEAFF. Written as DNA, the CDR3 is TGTGCCAGCAATCCAATGGACGGAATGAACACTGAAGCTTTCTTT. The V gene is TRBV12-3 or TRBV12-4, the J gene TRBJ1-1; unclear D gene. The CDR3 loop spans 15 amino acids. Deletions cut 7 bases from V and 0 bases from J, with 15 bases between.

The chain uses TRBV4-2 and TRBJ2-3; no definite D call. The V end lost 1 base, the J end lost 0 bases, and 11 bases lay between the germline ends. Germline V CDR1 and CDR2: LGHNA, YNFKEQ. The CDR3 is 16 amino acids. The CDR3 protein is CASSQGWATSTDTQYF. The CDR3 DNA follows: TGTGCCAGCAGCCAAGGCTGGGCAACTAGCACAGATACGCAGTATTTT.

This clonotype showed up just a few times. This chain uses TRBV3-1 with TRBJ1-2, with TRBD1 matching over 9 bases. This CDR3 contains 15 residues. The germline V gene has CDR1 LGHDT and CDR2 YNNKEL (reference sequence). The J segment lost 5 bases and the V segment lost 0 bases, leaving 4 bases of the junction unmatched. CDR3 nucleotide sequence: TGTGCCAGCAGCCAAGATTGGGACAGGGAATATGGCTACACCTTC. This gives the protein CASSQDWDREYGYTF. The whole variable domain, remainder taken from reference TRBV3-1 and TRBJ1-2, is DTAVSQTPKYLVTQMGNDKSIKCEQNLGHDTMYWYKQDSKKFLKIMFSYNNKELIINETVPNRFSPKSPDKAHLNLHINSLELGDSAVYFCASSQDWDREYGYTFGSGTRLTVV.

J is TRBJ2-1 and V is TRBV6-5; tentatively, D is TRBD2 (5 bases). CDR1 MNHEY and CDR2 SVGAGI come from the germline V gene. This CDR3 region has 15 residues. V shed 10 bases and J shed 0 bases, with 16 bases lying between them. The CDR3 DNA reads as TGTGCCACCTCGCGGAGGAGCGGCTCCTACAATGAGCAGTTCTTC. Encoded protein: CATSRRSGSYNEQFF.

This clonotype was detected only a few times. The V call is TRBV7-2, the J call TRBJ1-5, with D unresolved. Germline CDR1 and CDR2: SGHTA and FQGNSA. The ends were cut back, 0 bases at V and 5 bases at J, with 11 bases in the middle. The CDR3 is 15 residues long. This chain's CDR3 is CASSLAPHKDQPQHF. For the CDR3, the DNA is TGTGCCAGCAGCTTAGCGCCGCATAAGGATCAGCCCCAGCATTTT.

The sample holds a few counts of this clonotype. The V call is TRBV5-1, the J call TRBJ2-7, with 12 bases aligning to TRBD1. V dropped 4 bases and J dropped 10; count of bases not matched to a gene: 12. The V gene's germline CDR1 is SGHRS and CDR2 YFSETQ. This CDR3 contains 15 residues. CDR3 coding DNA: TGCGCCAGCAGCCCGGGGCCCGGGACAGGGGGCGACCAGTACTTC. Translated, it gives CASSPGPGTGGDQYF.

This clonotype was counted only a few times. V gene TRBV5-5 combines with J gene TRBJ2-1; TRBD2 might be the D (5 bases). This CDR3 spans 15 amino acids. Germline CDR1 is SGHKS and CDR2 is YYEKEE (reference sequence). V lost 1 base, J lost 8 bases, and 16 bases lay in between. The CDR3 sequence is CASSLTFTGSDEQFF. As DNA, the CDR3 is TGTGCCAGCAGCTTGACGTTTACGGGATCAGATGAGCAGTTCTTC.

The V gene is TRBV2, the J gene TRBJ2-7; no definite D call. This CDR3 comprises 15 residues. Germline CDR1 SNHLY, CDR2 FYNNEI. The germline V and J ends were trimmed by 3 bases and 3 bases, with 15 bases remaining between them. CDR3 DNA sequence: TGTGCCAGCAGTGATAAAATTGCAGTAAACTACGAGCAGTACGTC. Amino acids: CASSDKIAVNYEQYV.

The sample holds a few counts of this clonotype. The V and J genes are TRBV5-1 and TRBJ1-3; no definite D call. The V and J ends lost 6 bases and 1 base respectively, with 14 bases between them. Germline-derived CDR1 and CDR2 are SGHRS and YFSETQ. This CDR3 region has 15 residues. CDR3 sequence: CASTPAGVSGNTIYF. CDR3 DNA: TGCGCCAGCACCCCGGCGGGTGTATCTGGAAACACCATATATTTT.

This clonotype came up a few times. CDR3 nucleotide sequence: TGCAGTGCCACTATCCCGGGACAGAGGCACGAGCAGTACTTC. It encodes CSATIPGQRHEQYF. The chain couples TRBV20-1 to TRBJ2-7; 7 bases align to TRBD1. The CDR3 totals 14 residues. Germline assignment: CDR1 DFQATT and CDR2 SNEGSKA (reference sequence). V lost 6 bases to trimming and J lost 5 bases; unmatched junction nucleotides: 13.

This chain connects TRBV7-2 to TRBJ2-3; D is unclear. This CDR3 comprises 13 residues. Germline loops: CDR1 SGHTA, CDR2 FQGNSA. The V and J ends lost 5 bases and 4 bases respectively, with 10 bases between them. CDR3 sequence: CASSPRVSDTQYF. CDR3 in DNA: TGTGCCAGCAGCCCTCGCGTATCAGATACGCAGTATTTT. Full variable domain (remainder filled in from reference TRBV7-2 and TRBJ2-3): GAGVSQSPSNKVTEKGKDVELRCDPISGHTALYWYRQSLGQGLEFLIYFQGNSAPDKSGLPSDRFSAERTGGSVSTLTIQRTQQEDSAVYLCASSPRVSDTQYFGPGTRLTVL.

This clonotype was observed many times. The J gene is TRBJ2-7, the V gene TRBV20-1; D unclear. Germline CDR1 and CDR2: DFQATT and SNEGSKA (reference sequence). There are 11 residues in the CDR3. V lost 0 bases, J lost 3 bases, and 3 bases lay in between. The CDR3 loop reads CSARDFYEQYF. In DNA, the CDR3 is TGCAGTGCTAGAGATTTCTACGAGCAGTACTTC.

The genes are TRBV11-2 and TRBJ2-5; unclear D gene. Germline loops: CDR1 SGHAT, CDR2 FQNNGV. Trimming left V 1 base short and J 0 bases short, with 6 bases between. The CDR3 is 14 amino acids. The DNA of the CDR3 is TGTGCCAGCAGCTTAGTCATGTACCAAGAGACCCAGTACTTC. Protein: CASSLVMYQETQYF.

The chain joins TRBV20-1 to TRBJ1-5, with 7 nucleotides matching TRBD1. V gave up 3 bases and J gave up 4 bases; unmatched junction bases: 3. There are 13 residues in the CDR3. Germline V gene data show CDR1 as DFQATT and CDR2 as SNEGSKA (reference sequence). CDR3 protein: CSASGDSNQPQHF. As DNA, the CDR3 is TGCAGTGCTAGTGGGGACAGTAATCAGCCCCAGCATTTT.

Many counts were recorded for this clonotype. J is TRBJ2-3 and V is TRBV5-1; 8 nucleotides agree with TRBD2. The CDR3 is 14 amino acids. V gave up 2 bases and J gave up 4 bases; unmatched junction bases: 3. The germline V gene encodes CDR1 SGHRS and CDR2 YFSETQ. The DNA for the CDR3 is TGCGCCAGCAGCTTCGGGGGGGCTGCAGATACGCAGTATTTT. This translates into CASSFGGAADTQYF. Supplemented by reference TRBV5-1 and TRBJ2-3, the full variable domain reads KAGVTQTPRYLIKTRGQQVTLSCSPISGHRSVSWYQQTPGQGLQFLFEYFSETQRNKGNFPGRFSGRQFSNSRSEMNVSTLELGDSALYLCASSFGGAADTQYFGPGTRLTVL.

CDR3 loop: CASSLPKLPGQPLGANVLTF. As DNA, the CDR3 is TGCGCCAGCAGCTTGCCAAAACTACCGGGACAGCCTCTGGGGGCCAACGTCCTGACTTTC. This sequence joins TRBV5-1 and TRBJ2-6; 7 bases match TRBD1. Germline V CDR1 and CDR2: SGHRS, YFSETQ. Trimming cost V 1 base and J 4 bases; bases outside gene matches: 17. The CDR3 totals 20 residues. Looking up the rest from reference TRBV5-1 and TRBJ2-6 gives the full variable domain: KAGVTQTPRYLIKTRGQQVTLSCSPISGHRSVSWYQQTPGQGLQFLFEYFSETQRNKGNFPGRFSGRQFSNSRSEMNVSTLELGDSALYLCASSLPKLPGQPLGANVLTFGAGSRLTVL.

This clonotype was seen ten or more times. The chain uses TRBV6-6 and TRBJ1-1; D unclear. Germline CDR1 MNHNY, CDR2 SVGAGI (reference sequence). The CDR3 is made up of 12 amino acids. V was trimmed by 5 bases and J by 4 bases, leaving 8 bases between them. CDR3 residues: CASSQDFTEAFF. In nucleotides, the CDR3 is TGTGCCAGCAGTCAGGACTTCACTGAAGCTTTCTTT.

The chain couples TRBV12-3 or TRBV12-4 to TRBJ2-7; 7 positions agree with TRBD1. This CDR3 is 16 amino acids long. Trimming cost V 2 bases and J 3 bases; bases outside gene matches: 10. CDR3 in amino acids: CASSLSFRDRNYEQYF. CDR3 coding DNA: TGTGCCAGCAGTTTAAGTTTTAGGGACAGAAACTACGAGCAGTACTTC.

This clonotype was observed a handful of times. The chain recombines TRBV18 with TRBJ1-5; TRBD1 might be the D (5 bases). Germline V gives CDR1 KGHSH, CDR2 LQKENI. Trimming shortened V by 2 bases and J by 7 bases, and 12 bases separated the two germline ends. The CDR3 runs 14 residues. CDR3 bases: TGTGCCAGCTCACCAGGCAGGGATGGGCAGCCCCAGCATTTT. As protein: CASSPGRDGQPQHF.

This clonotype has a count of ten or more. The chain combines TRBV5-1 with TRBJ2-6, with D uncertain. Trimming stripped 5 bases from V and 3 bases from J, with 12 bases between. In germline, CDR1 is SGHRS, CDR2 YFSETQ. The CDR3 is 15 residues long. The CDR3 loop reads CASRMAASGANVLTF. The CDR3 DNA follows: TGCGCCAGCAGGATGGCCGCTAGTGGGGCCAACGTCCTGACTTTC.

The CDR3 sequence is CASSRGGYEQYV. In nucleotides, the CDR3 is TGTGCCAGCAGCAGGGGGGGCTACGAGCAGTACGTC. The chain is built from TRBV6-2 or TRBV6-3 and TRBJ2-7; D is tentatively TRBD1 or TRBD2 (7 bases each). Germline loops: CDR1 MNHEY, CDR2 SVGEGT. CDR3 size: 12 residues. V shed 6 bases and J shed 3 bases, with 9 bases lying between them.

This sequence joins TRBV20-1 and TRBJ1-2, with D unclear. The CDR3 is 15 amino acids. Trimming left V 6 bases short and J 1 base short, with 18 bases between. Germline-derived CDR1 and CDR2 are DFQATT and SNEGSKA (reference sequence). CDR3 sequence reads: CSAFGGGANNYGYTF. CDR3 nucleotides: TGCAGTGCCTTCGGAGGAGGAGCCAATAACTATGGCTACACCTTC.

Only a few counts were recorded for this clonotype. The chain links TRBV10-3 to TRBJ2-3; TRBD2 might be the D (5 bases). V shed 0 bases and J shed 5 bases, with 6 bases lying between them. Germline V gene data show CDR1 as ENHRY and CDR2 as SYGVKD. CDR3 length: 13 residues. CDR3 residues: CAISESGEDTQYF. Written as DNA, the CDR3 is TGTGCCATCAGTGAGTCGGGAGAAGATACGCAGTATTTT.